Reported below is one T cell receptor (beta chain). Its target is not known. Unique molecular identifiers were carried by the TCR beta cDNA libraries. From around 1 to 9.1 million T cells, 500,000 or so cDNA molecules were obtained. TCRdb called the PCR reads again in MiXCR, with one record for every CDR3 protein. The sample yields a few hundred thousand distinct CDR3 sequences, roughly 34% seen once. This sample stems from a study of post-analysis software for immune sequencing data. Whole-study findings and limits: Strong co-clustering by F measure was evident for samples that had been prepared in the same batch. Relative to controls, patients had about five TRBV segments at higher frequency, with TRBV5-6, TRBV5-1 and TRBV20-1 among these. In multiple sclerosis, normalized Chao1 diversity was significantly below that of controls.

J lost 6 bases, V lost 5 bases, and 5 bases had no gene match. CDR1 SGHVS and CDR2 FNYEAQ come from the germline V gene. The CDR3 contains 13 residues. The chain has TRBV7-6 and TRBJ2-7; 9 bases match TRBD1. Material for sequencing was blood. The TCR was taken from a girl aged 2-17 years with multiple sclerosis. The CDR3 reads CASSRDRAAEQYF. The DNA for the CDR3 is TGTGCCAGCAGCCGGGACAGGGCTGCCGAGCAGTACTTC.